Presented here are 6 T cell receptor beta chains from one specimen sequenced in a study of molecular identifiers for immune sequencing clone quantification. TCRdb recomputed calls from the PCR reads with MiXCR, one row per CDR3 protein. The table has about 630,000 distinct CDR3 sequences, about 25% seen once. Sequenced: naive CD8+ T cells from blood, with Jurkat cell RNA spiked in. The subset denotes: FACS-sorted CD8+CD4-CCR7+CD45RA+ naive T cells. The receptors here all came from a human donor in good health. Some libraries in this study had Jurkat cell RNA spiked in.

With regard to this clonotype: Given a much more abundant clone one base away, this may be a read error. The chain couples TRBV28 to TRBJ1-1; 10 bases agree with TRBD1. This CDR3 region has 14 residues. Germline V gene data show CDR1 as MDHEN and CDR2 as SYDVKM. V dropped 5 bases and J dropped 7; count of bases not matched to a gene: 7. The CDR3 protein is CASSHDRGLVEAFF. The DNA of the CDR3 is TGTGCCAGCAGTCACGACAGGGGGCTCGTTGAAGCTTTCTTT.

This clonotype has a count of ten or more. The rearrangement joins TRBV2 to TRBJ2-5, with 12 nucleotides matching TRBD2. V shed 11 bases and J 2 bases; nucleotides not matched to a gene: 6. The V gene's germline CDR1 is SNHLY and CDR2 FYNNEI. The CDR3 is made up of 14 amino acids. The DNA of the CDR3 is TGTGCCGGACGGACTAGCGGGGTACAAGAGACCCAGTACTTC. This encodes CAGRTSGVQETQYF.

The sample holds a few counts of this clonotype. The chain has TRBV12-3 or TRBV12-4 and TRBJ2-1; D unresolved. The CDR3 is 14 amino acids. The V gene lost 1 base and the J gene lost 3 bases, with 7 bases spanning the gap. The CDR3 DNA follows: TGTGCCAGCAGTTTAGAGTACTTCTACAATGAGCAGTTCTTC. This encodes CASSLEYFYNEQFF.

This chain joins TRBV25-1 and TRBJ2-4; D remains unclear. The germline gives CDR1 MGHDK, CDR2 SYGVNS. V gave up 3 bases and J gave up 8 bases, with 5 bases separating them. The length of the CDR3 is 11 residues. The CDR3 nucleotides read TGTGCCAGCAGTGAGGGTTACATTCAGTACTTC. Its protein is CASSEGYIQYF.

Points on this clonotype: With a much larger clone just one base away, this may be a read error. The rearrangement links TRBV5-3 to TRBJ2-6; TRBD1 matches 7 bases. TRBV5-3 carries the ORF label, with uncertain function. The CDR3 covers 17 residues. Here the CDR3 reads CASSPGQVSSGANVPTF. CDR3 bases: TGTGCCAGCAGCCCAGGACAGGTCAGCTCTGGGGCCAACGTCCCGACTTTC.

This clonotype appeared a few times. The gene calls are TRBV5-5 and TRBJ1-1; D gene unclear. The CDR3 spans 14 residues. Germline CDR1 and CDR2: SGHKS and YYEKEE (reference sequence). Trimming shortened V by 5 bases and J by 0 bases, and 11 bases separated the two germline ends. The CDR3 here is CASSRNRVNTEAFF. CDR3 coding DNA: TGTGCCAGCAGTCGAAACAGAGTGAACACTGAAGCTTTCTTT.